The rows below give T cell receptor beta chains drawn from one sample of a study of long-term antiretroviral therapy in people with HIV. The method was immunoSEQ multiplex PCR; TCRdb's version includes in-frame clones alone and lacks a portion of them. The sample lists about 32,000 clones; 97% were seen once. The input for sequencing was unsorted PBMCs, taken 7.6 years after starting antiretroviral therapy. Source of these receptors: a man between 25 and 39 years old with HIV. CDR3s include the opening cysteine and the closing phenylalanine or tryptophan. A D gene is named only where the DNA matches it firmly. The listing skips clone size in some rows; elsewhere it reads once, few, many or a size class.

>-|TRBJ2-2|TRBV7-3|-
CASSFGRTGILGGELFF
TGTGCCAGCAGCTTCGGGAGAACAGGGATCCTGGGCGGGGAGCTGTTTTTT
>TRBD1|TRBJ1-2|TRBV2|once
CASDRGGGGYTF
TGTGCCAGTGACAGGGGCGGTGGTGGCTACACCTTC
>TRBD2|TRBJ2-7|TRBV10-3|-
CASAGAYEQYF
TGTGCCAGTGCGGGGGCCTACGAGCAGTACTTC
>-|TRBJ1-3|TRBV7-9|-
CASSPLGGRFSGNTIYF
TGTGCCAGCAGCCCTTTGGGAGGGCGCTTCTCTGGAAACACCATATATTTT
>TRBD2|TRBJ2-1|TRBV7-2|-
CASSLVRSGAGVQDNEQFF
TGTGCCAGCAGCTTAGTCAGGAGTGGAGCGGGGGTGCAAGACAATGAGCAGTTCTTC
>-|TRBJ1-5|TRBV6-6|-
CASSYPKQPQHF
TGTGCCAGCAGTTACCCGAAACAGCCCCAGCATTTT
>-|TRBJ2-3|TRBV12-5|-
CATGVTHTQYF
TGTGCTACGGGTGTAACTCATACGCAGTATTTT
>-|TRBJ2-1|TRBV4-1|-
CASSRASSYNEQFF
TGCGCCAGCAGCCGCGCGAGCTCCTACAATGAGCAGTTCTTC
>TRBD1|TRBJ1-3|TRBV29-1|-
CSVGDRGNTIYF
TGCAGCGTTGGGGACAGGGGAAACACCATATATTTT
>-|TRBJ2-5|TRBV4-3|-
CASSHILGQQETQYF
TGCGCCAGCAGCCACATTTTAGGACAGCAAGAGACCCAGTACTTC
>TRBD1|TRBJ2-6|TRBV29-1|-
CSVEARQGSGANVLTF
TGCAGCGTTGAAGCCCGACAGGGCTCTGGGGCCAACGTCCTGACTTTC
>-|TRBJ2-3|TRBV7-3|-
CASSLTGAVDTQYF
TGTGCCAGCAGCTTAACGGGGGCCGTAGATACGCAGTATTTT
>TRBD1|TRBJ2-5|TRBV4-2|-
CASSQAWDRETQYF
TGTGCCAGCAGCCAAGCGTGGGACAGGGAGACCCAGTACTTC
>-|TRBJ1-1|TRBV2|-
CASQDGNTEAFF
TGTGCCTCTCAAGACGGGAACACTGAAGCTTTCTTT
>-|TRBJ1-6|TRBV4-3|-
CASSQEGLYNSPLHF
TGCGCCAGCAGCCAGGAGGGTCTTTATAATTCACCCCTCCACTTT
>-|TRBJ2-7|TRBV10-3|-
CAISAGQGNYEQYF
TGTGCCATCAGTGCTGGGCAGGGGAACTACGAGCAGTACTTC
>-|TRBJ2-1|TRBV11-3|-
CASSLGYGGQGYEQFF
TGTGCCAGCAGCTTAGGGTACGGGGGGCAAGGATATGAGCAGTTCTTC
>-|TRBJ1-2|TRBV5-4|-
CASSLDRAPNYGYTF
TGTGCCAGCAGCTTGGACAGGGCGCCCAACTATGGCTACACCTTC
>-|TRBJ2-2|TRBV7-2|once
CASSLGAPAASNTGELFF
TGTGCCAGCAGCTTAGGCGCTCCTGCCGCCTCGAACACCGGGGAGCTGTTTTTT
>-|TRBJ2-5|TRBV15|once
CATSRDGTREETQYF
TGTGCCACCAGCAGAGATGGGACGAGGGAAGAGACCCAGTACTTC
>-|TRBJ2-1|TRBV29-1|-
CSVMSDNEQFF
TGCAGCGTTATGTCCGACAATGAGCAGTTCTTC
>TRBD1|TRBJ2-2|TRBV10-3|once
CAISYGTGNTGELFF
TGTGCCATCAGTTACGGGACAGGGAACACCGGGGAGCTGTTTTTT
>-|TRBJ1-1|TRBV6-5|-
CASSVTQGLNTEAFF
TGTGCCAGCAGTGTAACCCAAGGTTTGAACACTGAAGCTTTCTTT
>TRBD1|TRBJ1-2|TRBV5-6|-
CASSLGQGEGGYTF
TGTGCCAGCAGCTTGGGACAGGGTGAGGGAGGCTACACCTTC
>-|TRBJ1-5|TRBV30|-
CAWSAGNDGPQHF
TGTGCCTGGAGTGCTGGGAATGATGGGCCCCAGCATTTT
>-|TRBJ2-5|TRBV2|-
CASRPDRAGGETQYF
TGTGCCAGCAGACCGGACAGGGCGGGAGGAGAGACCCAGTACTTC
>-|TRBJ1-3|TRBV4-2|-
CASSQEGGPGAPSTIYF
TGTGCCAGCAGCCAAGAAGGTGGGCCAGGAGCCCCGAGCACCATATATTTT
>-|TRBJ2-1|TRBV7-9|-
CASSAGHSVNEQFF
TGTGCCAGCAGCGCCGGACACTCTGTCAATGAGCAGTTCTTC
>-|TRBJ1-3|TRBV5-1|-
CASKAQSSSGNTIYF
TGCGCCAGCAAAGCTCAATCGAGCTCTGGAAACACCATATATTTT
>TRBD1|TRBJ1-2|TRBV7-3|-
CASSTPGGNGYTF
TGTGCCAGCAGCACACCAGGGGGAAATGGCTACACCTTC
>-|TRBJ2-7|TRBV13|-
CASSLGGATSSYEQYF
TGTGCCAGCAGCTTAGGAGGGGCGACTAGCTCCTACGAGCAGTACTTC
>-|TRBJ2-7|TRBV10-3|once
CAISESRENYEQYF
TGTGCCATCAGTGAGTCCCGGGAGAACTACGAGCAGTACTTC
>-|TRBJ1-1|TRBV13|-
CASSLVPANTEAFF
TGTGCCAGCAGCTTAGTGCCGGCGAACACTGAAGCTTTCTTT
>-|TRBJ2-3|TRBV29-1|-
CSVSQGTQYF
TGCAGCGTTTCACAGGGAACGCAGTATTTT
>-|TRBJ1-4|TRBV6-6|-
CASSFNEKLFF
TGTGCCAGCAGTTTTAATGAAAAACTGTTTTTT
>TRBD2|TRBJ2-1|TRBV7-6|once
CASSRSGGEQFF
TGTGCCAGCAGCCGATCGGGGGGTGAGCAGTTCTTC
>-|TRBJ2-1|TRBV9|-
CASSPPRGYYNEQFF
TGTGCCAGCAGCCCCCCGCGGGGTTACTACAATGAGCAGTTCTTC
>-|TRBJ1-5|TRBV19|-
CASSSRRDNQPQHF
TGTGCCAGTAGTAGCCGCAGGGACAATCAGCCCCAGCATTTT
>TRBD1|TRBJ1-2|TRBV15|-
CATSREYRGNGYTF
TGTGCCACCAGCAGAGAATACAGGGGTAATGGCTACACCTTC
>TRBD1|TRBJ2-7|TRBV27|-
CASTLTQGAGEQYF
TGTGCCAGCACCCTTACGCAGGGGGCGGGGGAGCAGTACTTC
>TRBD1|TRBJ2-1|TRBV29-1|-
CSVVPGGNGNEQFF
TGCAGCGTTGTTCCAGGGGGAAATGGGAATGAGCAGTTCTTC